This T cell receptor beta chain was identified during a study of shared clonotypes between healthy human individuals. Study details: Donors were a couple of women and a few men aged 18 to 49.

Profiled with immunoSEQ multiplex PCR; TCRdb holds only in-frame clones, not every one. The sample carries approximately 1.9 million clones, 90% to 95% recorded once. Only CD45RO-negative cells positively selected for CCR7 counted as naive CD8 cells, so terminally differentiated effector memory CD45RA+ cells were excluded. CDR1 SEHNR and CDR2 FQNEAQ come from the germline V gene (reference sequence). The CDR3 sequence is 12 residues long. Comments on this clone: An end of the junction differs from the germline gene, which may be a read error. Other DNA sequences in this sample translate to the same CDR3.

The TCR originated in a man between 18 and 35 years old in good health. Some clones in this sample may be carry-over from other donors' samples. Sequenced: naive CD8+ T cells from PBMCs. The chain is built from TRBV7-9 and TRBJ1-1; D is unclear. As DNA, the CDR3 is TGTGCCAGCAGCTTAGCGGTAGAGGAAGCTTTTTTT. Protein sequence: CASSLAVEEAFF.